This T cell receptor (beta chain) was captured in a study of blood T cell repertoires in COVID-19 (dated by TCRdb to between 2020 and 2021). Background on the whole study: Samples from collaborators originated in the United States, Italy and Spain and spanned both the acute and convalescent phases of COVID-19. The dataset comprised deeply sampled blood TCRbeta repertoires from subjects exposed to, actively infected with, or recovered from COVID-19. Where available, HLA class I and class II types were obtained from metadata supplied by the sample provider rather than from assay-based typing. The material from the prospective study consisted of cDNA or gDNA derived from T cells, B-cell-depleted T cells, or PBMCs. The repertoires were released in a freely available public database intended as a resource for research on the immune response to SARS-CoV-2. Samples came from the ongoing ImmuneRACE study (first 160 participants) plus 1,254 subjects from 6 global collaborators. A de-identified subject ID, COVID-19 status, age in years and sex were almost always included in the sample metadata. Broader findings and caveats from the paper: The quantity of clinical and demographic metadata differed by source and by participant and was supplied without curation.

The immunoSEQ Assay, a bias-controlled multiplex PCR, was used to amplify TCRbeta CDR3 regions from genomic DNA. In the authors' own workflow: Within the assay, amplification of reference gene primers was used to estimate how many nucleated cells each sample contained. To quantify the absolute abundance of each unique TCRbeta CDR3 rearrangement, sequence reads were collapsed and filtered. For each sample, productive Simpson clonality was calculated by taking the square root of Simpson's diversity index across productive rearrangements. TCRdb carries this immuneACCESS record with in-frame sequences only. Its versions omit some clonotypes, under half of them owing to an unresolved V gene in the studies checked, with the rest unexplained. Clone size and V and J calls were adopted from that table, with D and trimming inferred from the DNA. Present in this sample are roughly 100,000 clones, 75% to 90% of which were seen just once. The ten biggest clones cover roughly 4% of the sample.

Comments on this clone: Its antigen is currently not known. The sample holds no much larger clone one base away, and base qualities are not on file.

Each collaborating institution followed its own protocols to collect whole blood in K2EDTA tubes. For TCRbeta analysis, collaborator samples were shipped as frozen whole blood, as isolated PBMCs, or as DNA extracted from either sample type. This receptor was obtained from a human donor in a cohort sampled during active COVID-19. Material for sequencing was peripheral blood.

The nucleotide sequence reads as follows: TGTGCCAGCAGCCACGAGACAGGGGGCCGAATTAATGAGCAGTTCTTC. It specifies CASSHETGGRINEQFF. The V gene is TRBV4-2 and the J gene is TRBJ2-1, and 10 junction bases match TRBD1. Counted from cysteine to phenylalanine, this CDR3 has 16 amino acids. CDR3 DNA is the only sequence kept; it has 48 bases, read in frame from the first base. The germline V and J ends show losses of 3 bases and 7 bases respectively, and no gene match explains 9 bases of the junction. The germline V gene encodes CDR1 LGHNA and CDR2 YNFKEQ.